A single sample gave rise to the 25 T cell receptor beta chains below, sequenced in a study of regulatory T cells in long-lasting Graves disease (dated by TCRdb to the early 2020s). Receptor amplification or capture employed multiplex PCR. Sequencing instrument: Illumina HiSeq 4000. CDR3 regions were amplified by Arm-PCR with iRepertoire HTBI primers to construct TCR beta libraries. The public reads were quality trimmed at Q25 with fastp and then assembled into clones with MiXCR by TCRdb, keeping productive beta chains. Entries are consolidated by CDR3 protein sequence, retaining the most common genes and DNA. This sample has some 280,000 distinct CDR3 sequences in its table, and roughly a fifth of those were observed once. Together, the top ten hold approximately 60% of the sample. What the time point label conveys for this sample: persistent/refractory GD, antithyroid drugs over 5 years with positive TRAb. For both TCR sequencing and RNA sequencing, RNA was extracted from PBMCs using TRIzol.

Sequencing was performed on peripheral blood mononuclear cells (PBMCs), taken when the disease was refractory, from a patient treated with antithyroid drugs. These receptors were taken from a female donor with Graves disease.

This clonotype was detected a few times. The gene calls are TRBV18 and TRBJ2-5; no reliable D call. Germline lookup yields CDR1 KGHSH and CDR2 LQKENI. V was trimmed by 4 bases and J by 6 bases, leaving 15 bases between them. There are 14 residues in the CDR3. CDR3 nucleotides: TGTGCCAGCTCACAATCAATCGACGAGAAGACCCAGTACTTC. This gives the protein CASSQSIDEKTQYF.

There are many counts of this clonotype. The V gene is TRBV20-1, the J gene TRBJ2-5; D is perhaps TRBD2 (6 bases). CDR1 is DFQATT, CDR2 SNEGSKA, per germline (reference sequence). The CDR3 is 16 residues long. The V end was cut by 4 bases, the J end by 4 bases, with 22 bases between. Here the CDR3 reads CSANGGLAAVVETQYF. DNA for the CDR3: TGCAGTGCTAACGGCGGCTTAGCGGCGGTGGTAGAGACCCAGTACTTC.

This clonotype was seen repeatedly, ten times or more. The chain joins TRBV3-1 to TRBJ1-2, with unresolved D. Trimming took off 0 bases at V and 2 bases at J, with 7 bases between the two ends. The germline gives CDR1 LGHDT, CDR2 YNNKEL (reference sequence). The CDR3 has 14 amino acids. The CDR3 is CASSQDEENYGYTF. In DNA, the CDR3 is TGTGCCAGCAGCCAAGACGAAGAAAACTATGGCTACACCTTC.

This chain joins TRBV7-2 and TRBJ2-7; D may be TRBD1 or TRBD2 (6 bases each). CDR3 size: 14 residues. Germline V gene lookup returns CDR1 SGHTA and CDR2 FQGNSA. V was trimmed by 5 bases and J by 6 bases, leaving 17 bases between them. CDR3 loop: CASSRRAEGGEQYF. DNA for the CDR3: TGTGCCAGCAGCCGAAGGGCTGAGGGGGGCGAGCAGTACTTC.

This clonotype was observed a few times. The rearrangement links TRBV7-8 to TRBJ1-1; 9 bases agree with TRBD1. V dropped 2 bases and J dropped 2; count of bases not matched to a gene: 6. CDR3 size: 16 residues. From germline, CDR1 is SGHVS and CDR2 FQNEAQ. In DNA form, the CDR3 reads TGTGCCAGCAGCTTACCAGACAGGGGGGTAAACACTGAAGCTTTCTTT. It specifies CASSLPDRGVNTEAFF.

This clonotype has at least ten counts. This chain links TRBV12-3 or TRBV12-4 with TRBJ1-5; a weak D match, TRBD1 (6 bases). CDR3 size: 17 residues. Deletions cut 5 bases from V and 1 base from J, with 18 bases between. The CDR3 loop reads CASSREVGGASNQPQHF. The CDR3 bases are TGTGCCAGCAGTCGAGAAGTCGGGGGGGCGAGCAATCAGCCCCAGCATTTT.

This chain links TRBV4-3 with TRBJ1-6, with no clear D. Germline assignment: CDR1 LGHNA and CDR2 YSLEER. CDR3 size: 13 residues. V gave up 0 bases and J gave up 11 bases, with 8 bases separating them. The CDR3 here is CASSQDREAPLHF. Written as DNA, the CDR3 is TGCGCCAGCAGCCAAGATCGGGAAGCACCCCTCCACTTT.

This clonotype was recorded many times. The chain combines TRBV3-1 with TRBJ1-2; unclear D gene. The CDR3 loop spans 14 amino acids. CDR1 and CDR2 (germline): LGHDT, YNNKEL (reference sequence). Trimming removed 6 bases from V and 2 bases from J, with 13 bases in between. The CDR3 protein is CASSPRTANYGYTF. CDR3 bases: TGTGCCAGCAGTCCTCGAACAGCAAACTATGGCTACACCTTC.

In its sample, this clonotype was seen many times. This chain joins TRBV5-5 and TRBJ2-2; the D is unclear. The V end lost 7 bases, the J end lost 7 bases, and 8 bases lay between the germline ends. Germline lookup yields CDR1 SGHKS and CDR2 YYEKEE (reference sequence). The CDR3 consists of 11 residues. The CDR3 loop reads CASGRNGELFF. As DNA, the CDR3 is TGTGCCAGCGGGCGAAACGGGGAGCTGTTTTTT.

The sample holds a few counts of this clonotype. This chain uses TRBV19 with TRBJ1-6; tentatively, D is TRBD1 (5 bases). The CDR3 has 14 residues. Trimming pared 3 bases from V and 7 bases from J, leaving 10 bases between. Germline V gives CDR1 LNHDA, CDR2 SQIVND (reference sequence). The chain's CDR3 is CASSIQGTNSPLHF. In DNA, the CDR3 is TGTGCCAGTAGTATCCAGGGCACGAATTCACCCCTCCACTTT.

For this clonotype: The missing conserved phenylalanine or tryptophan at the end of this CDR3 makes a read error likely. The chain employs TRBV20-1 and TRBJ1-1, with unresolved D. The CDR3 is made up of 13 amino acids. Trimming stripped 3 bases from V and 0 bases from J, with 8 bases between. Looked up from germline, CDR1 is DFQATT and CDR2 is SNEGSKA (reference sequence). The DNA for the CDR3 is TGCAGTGCTAGCGGCAGTTTGAACACTGAAGCTTTCCTT. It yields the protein CSASGSLNTEAFL.

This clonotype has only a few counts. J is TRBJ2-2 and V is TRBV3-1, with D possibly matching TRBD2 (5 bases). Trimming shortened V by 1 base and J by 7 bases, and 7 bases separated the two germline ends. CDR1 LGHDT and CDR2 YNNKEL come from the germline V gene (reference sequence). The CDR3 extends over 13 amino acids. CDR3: CASSQAEDGELFF. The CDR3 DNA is TGTGCCAGCAGCCAAGCGGAGGACGGGGAGCTGTTTTTT.

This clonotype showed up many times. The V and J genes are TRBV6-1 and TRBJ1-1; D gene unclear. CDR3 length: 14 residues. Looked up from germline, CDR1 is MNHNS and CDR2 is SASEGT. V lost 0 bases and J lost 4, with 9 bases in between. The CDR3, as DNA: TGTGCCAGCAGTGAAGCCTCGGCAGGCACTGAAGCTTTCTTT. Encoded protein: CASSEASAGTEAFF.

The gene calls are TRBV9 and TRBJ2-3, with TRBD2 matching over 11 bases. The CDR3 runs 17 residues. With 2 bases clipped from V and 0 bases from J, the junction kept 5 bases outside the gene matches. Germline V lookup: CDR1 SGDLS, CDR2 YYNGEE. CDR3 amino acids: CASSVGLAGTSTDTQYF. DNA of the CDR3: TGTGCCAGCAGCGTTGGACTAGCGGGCACTAGCACAGATACGCAGTATTTT.

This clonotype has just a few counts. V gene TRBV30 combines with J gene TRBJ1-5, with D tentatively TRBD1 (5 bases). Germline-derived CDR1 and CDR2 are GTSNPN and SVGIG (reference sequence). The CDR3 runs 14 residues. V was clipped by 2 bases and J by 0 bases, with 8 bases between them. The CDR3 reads CAWSYDSSNQPQHF. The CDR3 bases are TGTGCCTGGAGTTATGACAGTAGCAATCAGCCCCAGCATTTT.

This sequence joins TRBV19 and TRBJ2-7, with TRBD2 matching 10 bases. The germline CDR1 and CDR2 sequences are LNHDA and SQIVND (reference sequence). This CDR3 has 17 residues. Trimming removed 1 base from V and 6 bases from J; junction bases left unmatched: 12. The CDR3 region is CASSIVASGSAEAEQYF. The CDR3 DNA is TGTGCCAGTAGTATAGTTGCTAGCGGGAGTGCAGAGGCCGAGCAGTACTTC.

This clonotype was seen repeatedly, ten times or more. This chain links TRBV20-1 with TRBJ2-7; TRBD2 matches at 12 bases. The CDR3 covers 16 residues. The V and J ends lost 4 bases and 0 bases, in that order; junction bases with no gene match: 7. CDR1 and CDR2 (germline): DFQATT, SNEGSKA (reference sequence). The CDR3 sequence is CSAKTSGRGSSYEQYF. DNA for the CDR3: TGCAGTGCTAAGACTAGCGGGAGAGGGAGCTCCTACGAGCAGTACTTC.

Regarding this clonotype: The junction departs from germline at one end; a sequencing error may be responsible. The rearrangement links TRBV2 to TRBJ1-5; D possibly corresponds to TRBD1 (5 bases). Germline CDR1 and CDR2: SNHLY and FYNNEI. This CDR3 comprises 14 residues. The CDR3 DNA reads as TGTGCCAGCAGGGGGCCGTATAGCAATCAGGCCCAGCATTTT. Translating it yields CASRGPYSNQAQHF.

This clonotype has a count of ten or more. CDR3 loop: CASSHRTSGNYEQYF. Here the CDR3 DNA reads TGTGCCAGCAGTCATCGGACTAGCGGGAACTACGAGCAGTACTTC. The chain employs TRBV12-3 or TRBV12-4 and TRBJ2-7; 12 bases fit TRBD2. The CDR3 sequence is 15 residues long. After removal of 5 bases from V and 3 bases from J, the junction contained 5 bases not matched to a gene.

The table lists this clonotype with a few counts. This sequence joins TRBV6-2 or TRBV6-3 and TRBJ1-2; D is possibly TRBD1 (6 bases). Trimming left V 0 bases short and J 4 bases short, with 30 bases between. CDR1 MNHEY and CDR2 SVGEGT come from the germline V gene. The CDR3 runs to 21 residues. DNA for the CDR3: TGTGCCAGCAGTTACTCGACGACGGGGGTCTCTCCTTGGACAGTGTCCTATGGCTACACCTTC. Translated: CASSYSTTGVSPWTVSYGYTF.

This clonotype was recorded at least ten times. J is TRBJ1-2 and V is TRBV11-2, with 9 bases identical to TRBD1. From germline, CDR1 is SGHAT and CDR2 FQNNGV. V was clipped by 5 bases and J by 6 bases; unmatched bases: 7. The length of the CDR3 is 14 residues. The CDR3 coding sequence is TGTGCCAGCAGCAGGACAGGGGTTGGCGATGGCTACACCTTC. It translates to CASSRTGVGDGYTF. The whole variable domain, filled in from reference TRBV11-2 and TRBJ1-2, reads EAGVAQSPRYKIIEKRQSVAFWCNPISGHATLYWYQQILGQGPKLLIQFQNNGVVDDSQLPKDRFSAERLKGVDSTLKIQPAKLEDSAVYLCASSRTGVGDGYTFGSGTRLTVV.

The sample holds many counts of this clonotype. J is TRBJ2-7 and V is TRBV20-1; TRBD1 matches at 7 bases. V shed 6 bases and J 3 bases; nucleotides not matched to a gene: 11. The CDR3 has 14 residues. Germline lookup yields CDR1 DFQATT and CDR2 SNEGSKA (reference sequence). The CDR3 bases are TGCAGTGCCAGCACCGGGACAGCACTCTACGAGCAGTACTTC. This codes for CSASTGTALYEQYF.

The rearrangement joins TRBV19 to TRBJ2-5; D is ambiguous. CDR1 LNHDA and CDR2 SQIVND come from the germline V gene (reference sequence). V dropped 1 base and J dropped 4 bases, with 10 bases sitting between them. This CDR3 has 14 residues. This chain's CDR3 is CASSIVGYGETQYF. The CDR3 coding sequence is TGTGCCAGTAGTATAGTAGGATATGGAGAGACCCAGTACTTC. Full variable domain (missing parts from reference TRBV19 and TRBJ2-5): DGGITQSPKYLFRKEGQNVTLSCEQNLNHDAMYWYRQDPGQGLRLIYYSQIVNDFQKGDIAEGYSVSREKKESFPLTVTSAQKNPTAFYLCASSIVGYGETQYFGPGTRLLVL.

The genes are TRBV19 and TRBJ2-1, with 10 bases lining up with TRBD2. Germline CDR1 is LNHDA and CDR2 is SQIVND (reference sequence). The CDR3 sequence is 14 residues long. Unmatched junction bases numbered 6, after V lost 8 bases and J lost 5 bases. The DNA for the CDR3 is TGTGCCAGTCGCTCAGGACTAGCGGACAATGAGCAGTTCTTC. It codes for CASRSGLADNEQFF.

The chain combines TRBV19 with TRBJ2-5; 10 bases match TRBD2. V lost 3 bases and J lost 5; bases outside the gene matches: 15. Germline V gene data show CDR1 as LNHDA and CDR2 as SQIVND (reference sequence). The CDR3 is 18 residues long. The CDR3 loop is CASSISLASGSSWETQYF. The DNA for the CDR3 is TGTGCCAGTAGTATCTCTCTGGCTAGCGGGAGTTCCTGGGAGACCCAGTACTTC.